This TCR beta chain was identified during a study of response to subunit inactivated influenza vaccine (dated by TCRdb to 2016 to 2019). For the wider study: The study used deep quantitative T cell receptor repertoire profiling to track responses to a trivalent subunit inactivated influenza vaccine. The full study reports these points: The authors proposed that each seasonal influenza vaccination may bring in only a limited number of new T cells.

Worth noting for this clonotype: The antigen this receptor binds is unknown. Per-base quality was not reported, and no clone a single base away is much larger than it.

The CDR3 contains 12 residues, cysteine and phenylalanine counted. Only the CDR3 DNA stays, 36 bases, in frame from base 1. A distance of 8 bases separates the germline ends of V and J, which lose 6 bases and 5 bases respectively. The protocol used for the library was RT-PCR. TCRdb lists the instrument as Illumina HiSeq 2500. TCRdb took the public reads, trimmed them with fastp at Q25, ran MiXCR for clone calling and kept in-frame beta chains. Every entry covers one CDR3 protein and lists the most common genes and DNA from its rows. A total of a few hundred thousand distinct CDR3 sequences appear in this sample, around a fifth of them only once. The ten largest clones represent roughly a tenth of the sample.

Sample: PBMCs from blood, taken around 22 months after vaccination. The chain employs TRBV12-3 or TRBV12-4 and TRBJ2-1, with the identity of the D gene unclear. This clonotype was obtained from a man aged 50-75 years who received an inactivated influenza vaccine. Donor details come from another sample of the same person, matched by shared clones. The CDR3 protein sequence reads: CASSPVHNEQFF. The DNA sequence is TGTGCCAGCAGCCCGGTCCACAATGAGCAGTTCTTC.